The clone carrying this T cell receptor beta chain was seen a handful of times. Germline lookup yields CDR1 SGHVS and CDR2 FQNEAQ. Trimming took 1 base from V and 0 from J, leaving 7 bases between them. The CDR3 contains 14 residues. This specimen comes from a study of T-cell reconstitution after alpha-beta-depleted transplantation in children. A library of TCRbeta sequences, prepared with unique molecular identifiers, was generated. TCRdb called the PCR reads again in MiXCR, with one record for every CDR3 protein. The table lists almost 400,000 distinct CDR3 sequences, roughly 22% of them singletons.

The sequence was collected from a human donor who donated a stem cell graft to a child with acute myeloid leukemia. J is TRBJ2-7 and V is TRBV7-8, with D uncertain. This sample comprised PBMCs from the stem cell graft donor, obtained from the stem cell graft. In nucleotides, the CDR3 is TGTGCCAGCAGCTTAGGGCAAGACTCCTACGAGCAGTACTTC. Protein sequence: CASSLGQDSYEQYF.